Listed here are 15 T cell receptor beta chains from one sample, sequenced in a study of CD8 T cell repertoires and HIV-1 epitope variants. The protocol was immunoSEQ multiplex PCR, while the TCRdb copy is restricted to in-frame clones and leaves out a portion. The sample contains several thousand clones, over 50% of which appear only once. Their antigens remain unidentified. The specimen was cultured CD8+ T cells derived from PBMCs. The receptors here all came from a male donor with HIV.

The chain links TRBV27 to TRBJ2-3, with a weak D call TRBD2 (6 bases). This CDR3 is 15 amino acids long. Trimming shortened V by 6 bases and J by 4 bases, and 17 bases separated the two germline ends. Germline V gives CDR1 MNHEY, CDR2 SMNVEV (reference sequence). In DNA form, the CDR3 reads TGTGCCAGCAGGTTCGGGGCGGGAAGGCCAGATACGCAGTATTTT. It translates to CASRFGAGRPDTQYF.

The rearrangement joins TRBV5-4 to TRBJ1-1; weak D call: TRBD1 (5 bases). Germline loops: CDR1 SGHNT, CDR2 YYREEE (reference sequence). The CDR3 extends over 13 amino acids. The V and J ends lost 4 bases and 5 bases respectively, with 12 bases between them. The DNA of the CDR3 is TGTGCCAGCAGCCTCGGGACGGGGACTGAAGCTTTCTTT. Translating gives CASSLGTGTEAFF.

This clone was counted only a few times. The J gene is TRBJ1-1, the V gene TRBV13; D remains unclear. V lost 5 bases, J lost 4 bases, and 14 bases lay in between. The CDR3 spans 14 residues. Germline-derived CDR1 and CDR2 are PRHDT and FYEKMQ (reference sequence). CDR3 nucleotides: TGTGCCAGCAGCCCCAAGAGGGCTTCCACTGAAGCTTTCTTT. Translation gives CASSPKRASTEAFF.

This chain links TRBV5-6 with TRBJ1-1; D ambiguous. V dropped 5 bases and J dropped 1 base, with 12 bases sitting between them. Germline V lookup: CDR1 SGHDT, CDR2 YYEEEE. The CDR3 extends over 14 amino acids. CDR3 sequence: CASSFTDKNTEAFF. For the CDR3, the DNA is TGTGCCAGCAGTTTTACTGACAAGAACACTGAAGCTTTCTTT.

V is TRBV6-1 and J is TRBJ2-5, with 10 bases that match TRBD1. The ends lost 4 bases at V and 1 base at J; junction bases unmatched: 6. Germline-derived CDR1 and CDR2 are MNHNS and SASEGT. This CDR3 comprises 16 residues. The chain's CDR3 is CASSGRQGAIQETQYF. DNA of the CDR3: TGTGCCAGCAGTGGGCGACAGGGGGCTATCCAAGAGACCCAGTACTTC.

This clone was recorded only once. The CDR3 region has the DNA TGCGCCAGCCAAATCCTAGGGGGCATGACCGGGGAGCTGTTTTTT. As protein: CASQILGGMTGELFF. The rearrangement uses TRBV5-1 and TRBJ2-2, with TRBD1 matching over 7 bases. V shed 7 bases and J 5 bases; nucleotides not matched to a gene: 11. Germline V gene data show CDR1 as SGHRS and CDR2 as YFSETQ. The CDR3 has 15 amino acids. Filled out from reference TRBV5-1 and TRBJ2-2, the complete variable domain reads KAGVTQTPRYLIKTRGQQVTLSCSPISGHRSVSWYQQTPGQGLQFLFEYFSETQRNKGNFPGRFSGRQFSNSRSEMNVSTLELGDSALYLCASQILGGMTGELFFGEGSRLTVL.

The V and J genes are TRBV9 and TRBJ1-5; 8 bases line up with TRBD1. This CDR3 is 15 amino acids long. Losses at the gene ends were 4 bases for V and 5 bases for J; bases not matched to a gene: 8. CDR1 is SGDLS, CDR2 YYNGEE, per germline. CDR3: CASSPQGTGHQPQHF. For the CDR3, the DNA is TGTGCCAGCAGCCCCCAGGGGACAGGTCATCAGCCCCAGCATTTT. The whole variable domain, remainder taken from reference TRBV9 and TRBJ1-5, is DSGVTQTPKHLITATGQRVTLRCSPRSGDLSVYWYQQSLDQGLQFLIQYYNGEERAKGNILERFSAQQFPDLHSELNLSSLELGDSALYFCASSPQGTGHQPQHFGDGTRLSIL.

The rearrangement links TRBV5-1 to TRBJ2-7, with D possibly called TRBD1 or TRBD2 (5 bases each). Germline V CDR1 and CDR2: SGHRS, YFSETQ. The CDR3 length is 15 residues. V was cut by 2 bases and J by 0 bases, with 12 bases left in between. CDR3 DNA: TGCGCCAGCAGCTTTCTGACGGGACCCTCCTACGAGCAGTACTTC. Amino acid sequence: CASSFLTGPSYEQYF.

Here the CDR3 DNA reads TGTGCCAGCAGTGAAGACAGGGCGAAAAACATTCAGTACTTC. Protein: CASSEDRAKNIQYF. This chain links TRBV2 with TRBJ2-4; D possibly corresponds to TRBD1 (6 bases). The CDR3 consists of 14 residues. CDR1 is SNHLY and CDR2 is FYNNEI in the germline V gene. Between the trimmed V and J ends, which lost 1 base and 4 bases, there was a span of 8 bases.

The chain uses TRBV9 and TRBJ2-1, with 8 bases aligning to TRBD2. Trimming cost V 0 bases and J 7 bases; bases outside gene matches: 6. Germline values: CDR1 SGDLS, CDR2 YYNGEE. The CDR3 covers 15 residues. The CDR3 bases are TGTGCCAGCAGCGTAGAGCGAGCGGGGGAAAATGAGCAGTTCTTC. This encodes CASSVERAGENEQFF.

Concerning this clone: The DNA is left out, because the CDR3 cannot be placed on it with certainty; the CDR3 is given as TCRdb lists it. This rearrangement joins TRBV2 to TRBJ2-1; the table assigns TRBD1, which was not confirmed against the DNA. CDR1 and CDR2 from the germline V gene are SNHLY and FYNNEI. Counting both end residues, the CDR3 totals 15 amino acids. Here the CDR3 reads CASSTGQYFGNEQFF.

The chain links TRBV10-1 to TRBJ2-7; D is uncertain. The CDR3 length is 12 residues. Germline V gives CDR1 WNHNN, CDR2 SYGVQD (reference sequence). Deletions cut 0 bases from V and 5 bases from J, with 5 bases between. As DNA, the CDR3 is TGCGCCAGCAGTGAGTCTAGTCACGAGCAGTACTTC. Translation gives CASSESSHEQYF.

V is TRBV5-1 and J is TRBJ2-5; 12 bases line up with TRBD2. Germline-derived CDR1 and CDR2 are SGHRS and YFSETQ. V was pared by 0 bases and J by 4 bases, with 1 base of the junction left unmatched. The CDR3 covers 15 residues. The CDR3 loop reads CASSLGLAGVETQYF. The CDR3 region has the DNA TGCGCCAGCAGCTTGGGACTAGCGGGAGTAGAGACCCAGTACTTC.

This clone came up a few times. The chain employs TRBV6-5 and TRBJ1-4; D unclear. Trimming took off 6 bases at V and 8 bases at J, with 7 bases between the two ends. Germline V gene data show CDR1 as MNHEY and CDR2 as SVGAGI. This CDR3 region has 11 residues. The CDR3 nucleotides are TGTGCCAGCAGGGCCCGGGAAAAACTGTTTTTT. As protein: CASRAREKLFF.

The chain recombines TRBV30 with TRBJ2-5; maybe TRBD2 (7 bases). Germline V lookup: CDR1 GTSNPN, CDR2 SVGIG (reference sequence). Between the trimmed V and J ends, which lost 5 bases and 4 bases, there was a span of 11 bases. This CDR3 has 12 residues. Here the CDR3 DNA reads TGTGCCTGGTCGAGGGGGGGAGAGACCCAGTACTTC. Its protein is CAWSRGGETQYF. Filled out from reference TRBV30 and TRBJ2-5, the complete variable domain reads SQTIHQWPATLVQPVGSPLSLECTVEGTSNPNLYWYRQAAGRGLQLLFYSVGIGQISSEVPQNLSASRPQDRQFILSSKKLLLSDSGFYLCAWSRGGETQYFGPGTRLLVL.